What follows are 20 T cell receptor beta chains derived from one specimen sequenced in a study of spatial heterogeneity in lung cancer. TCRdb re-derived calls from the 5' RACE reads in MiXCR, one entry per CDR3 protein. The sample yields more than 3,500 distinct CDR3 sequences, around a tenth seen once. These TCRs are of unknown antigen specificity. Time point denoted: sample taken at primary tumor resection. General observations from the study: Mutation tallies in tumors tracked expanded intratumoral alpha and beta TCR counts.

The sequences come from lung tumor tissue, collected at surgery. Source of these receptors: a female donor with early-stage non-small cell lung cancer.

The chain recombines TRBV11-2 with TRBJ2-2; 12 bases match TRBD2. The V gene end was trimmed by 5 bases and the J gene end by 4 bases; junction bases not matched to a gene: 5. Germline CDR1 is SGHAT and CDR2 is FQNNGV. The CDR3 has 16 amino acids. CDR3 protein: CASSAASGGATGELFF. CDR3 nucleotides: TGTGCCAGCAGCGCAGCTAGCGGGGGGGCCACCGGGGAGCTGTTTTTT.

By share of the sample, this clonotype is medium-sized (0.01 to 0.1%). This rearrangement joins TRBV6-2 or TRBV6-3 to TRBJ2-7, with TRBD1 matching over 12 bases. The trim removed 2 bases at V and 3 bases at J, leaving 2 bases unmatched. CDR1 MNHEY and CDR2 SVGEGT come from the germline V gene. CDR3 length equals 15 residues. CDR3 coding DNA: TGTGCCAGCAGTTACGGGACAGGGGGCCTCTACGAGCAGTACTTC. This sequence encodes CASSYGTGGLYEQYF.

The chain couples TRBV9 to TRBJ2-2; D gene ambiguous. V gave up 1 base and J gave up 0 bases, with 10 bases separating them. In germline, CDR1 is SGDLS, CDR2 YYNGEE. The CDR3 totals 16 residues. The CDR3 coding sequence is TGTGCCAGCAGCGTAATACCTGGTTCGAACACCGGGGAGCTGTTTTTT. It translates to CASSVIPGSNTGELFF.

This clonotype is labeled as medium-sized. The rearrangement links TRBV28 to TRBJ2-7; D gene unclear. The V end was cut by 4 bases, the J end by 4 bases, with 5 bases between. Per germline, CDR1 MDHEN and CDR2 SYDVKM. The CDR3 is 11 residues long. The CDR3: CASSYQYEQYF. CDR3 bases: TGTGCCAGCAGTTACCAATACGAGCAGTACTTC.

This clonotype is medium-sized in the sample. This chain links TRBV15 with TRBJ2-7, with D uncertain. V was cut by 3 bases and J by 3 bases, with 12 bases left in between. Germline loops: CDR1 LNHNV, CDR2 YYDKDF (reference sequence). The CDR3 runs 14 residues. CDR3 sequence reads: CATSSRPIFYEQYF. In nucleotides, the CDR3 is TGTGCCACCAGCAGTCGCCCCATTTTCTACGAGCAGTACTTC.

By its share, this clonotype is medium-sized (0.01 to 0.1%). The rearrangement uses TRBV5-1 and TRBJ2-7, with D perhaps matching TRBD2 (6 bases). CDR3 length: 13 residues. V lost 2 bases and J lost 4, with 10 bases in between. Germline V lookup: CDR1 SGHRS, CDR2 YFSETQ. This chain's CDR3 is CASSFRSGYEQYF. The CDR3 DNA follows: TGCGCCAGCAGCTTTAGAAGCGGGTACGAGCAGTACTTC.

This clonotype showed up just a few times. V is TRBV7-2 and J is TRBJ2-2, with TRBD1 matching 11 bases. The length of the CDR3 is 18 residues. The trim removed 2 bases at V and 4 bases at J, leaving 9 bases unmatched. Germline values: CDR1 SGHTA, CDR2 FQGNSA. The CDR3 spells CASSLRGQGDLSTGELFF. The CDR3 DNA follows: TGTGCCAGCAGCTTAAGGGGACAGGGGGATTTGAGCACCGGGGAGCTGTTTTTT.

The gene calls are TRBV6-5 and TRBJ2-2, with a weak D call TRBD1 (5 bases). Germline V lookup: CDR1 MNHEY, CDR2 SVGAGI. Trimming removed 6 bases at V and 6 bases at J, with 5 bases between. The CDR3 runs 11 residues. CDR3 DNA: TGTGCCAGCAGACAGGCCGGGGAGCTGTTTTTT. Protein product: CASRQAGELFF.

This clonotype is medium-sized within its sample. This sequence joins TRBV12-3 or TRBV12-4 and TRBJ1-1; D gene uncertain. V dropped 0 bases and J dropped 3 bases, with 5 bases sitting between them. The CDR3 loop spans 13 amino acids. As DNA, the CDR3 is TGTGCCAGCAGTTTAGCGGGGTACACTGAAGCTTTCTTT. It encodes CASSLAGYTEAFF.

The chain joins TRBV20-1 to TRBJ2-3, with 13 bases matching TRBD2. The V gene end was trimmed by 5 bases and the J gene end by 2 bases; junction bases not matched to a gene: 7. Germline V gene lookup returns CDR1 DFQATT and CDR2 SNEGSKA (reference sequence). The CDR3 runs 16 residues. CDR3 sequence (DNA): TGCAGTGCTTATCGGACTAGCGGGGGTCTCACAGATACGCAGTATTTT. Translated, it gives CSAYRTSGGLTDTQYF.

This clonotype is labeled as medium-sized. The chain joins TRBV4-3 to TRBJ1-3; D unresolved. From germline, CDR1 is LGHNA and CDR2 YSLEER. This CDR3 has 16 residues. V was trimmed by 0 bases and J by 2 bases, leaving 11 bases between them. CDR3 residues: CASSQDLGLAGNTIYF. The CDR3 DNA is TGCGCCAGCAGCCAAGATCTCGGTTTAGCTGGAAACACCATATATTTT.

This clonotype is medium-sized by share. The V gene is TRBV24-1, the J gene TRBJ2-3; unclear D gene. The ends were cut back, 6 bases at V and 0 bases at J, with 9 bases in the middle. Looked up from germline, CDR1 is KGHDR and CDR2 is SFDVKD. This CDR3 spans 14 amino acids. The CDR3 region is CATSRDGSTDTQYF. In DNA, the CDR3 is TGTGCCACCAGTAGGGATGGTAGCACAGATACGCAGTATTTT.

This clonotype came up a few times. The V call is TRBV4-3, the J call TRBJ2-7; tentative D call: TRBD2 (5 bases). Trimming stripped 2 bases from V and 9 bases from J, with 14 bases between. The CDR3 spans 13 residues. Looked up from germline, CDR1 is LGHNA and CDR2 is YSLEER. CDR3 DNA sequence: TGCGCCAGCAGCCAAAGGGTCTCTAGCAGGCAGTACTTC. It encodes CASSQRVSSRQYF.

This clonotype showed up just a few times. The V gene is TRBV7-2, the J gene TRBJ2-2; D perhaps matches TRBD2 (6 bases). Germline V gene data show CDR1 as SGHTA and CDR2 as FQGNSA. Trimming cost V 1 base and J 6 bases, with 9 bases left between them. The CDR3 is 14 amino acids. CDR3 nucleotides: TGTGCCAGCAGCTTAGTGGAGGGGTCCGGGGAGCTGTTTTTT. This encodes CASSLVEGSGELFF.

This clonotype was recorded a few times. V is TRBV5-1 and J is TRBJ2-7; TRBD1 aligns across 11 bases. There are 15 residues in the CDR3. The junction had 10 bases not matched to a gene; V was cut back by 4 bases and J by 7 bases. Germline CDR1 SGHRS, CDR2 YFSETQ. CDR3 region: CASSQQGQGDGEQYF. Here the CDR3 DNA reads TGCGCCAGCAGCCAACAGGGACAGGGGGATGGGGAGCAGTACTTC. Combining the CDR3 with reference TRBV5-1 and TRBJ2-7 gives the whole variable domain KAGVTQTPRYLIKTRGQQVTLSCSPISGHRSVSWYQQTPGQGLQFLFEYFSETQRNKGNFPGRFSGRQFSNSRSEMNVSTLELGDSALYLCASSQQGQGDGEQYFGPGTRLTVT.

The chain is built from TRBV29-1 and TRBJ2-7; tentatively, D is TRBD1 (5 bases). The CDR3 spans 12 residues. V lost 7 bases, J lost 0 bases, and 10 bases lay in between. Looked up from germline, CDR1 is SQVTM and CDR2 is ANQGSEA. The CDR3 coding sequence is TGCAGCGCAGGAGACAGCTCCTACGAGCAGTACTTC. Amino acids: CSAGDSSYEQYF.

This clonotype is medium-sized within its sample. The CDR3 protein is CASSLVLAGYNEQFF. CDR3 sequence (DNA): TGTGCCAGCAGCTTGGTACTAGCGGGGTACAATGAGCAGTTCTTC. The chain has TRBV7-2 and TRBJ2-1; 10 positions agree with TRBD2. After removal of 3 bases from V and 4 bases from J, the junction contained 3 bases not matched to a gene. The CDR3 length is 15 residues. Germline-derived CDR1 and CDR2 are SGHTA and FQGNSA.

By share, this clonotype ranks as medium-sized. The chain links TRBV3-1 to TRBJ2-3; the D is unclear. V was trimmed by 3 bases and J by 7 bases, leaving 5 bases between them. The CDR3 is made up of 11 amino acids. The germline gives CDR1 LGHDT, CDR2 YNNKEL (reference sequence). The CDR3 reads CASSQTNTQYF. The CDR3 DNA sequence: TGTGCCAGCAGCCAGACCAATACGCAGTATTTT.

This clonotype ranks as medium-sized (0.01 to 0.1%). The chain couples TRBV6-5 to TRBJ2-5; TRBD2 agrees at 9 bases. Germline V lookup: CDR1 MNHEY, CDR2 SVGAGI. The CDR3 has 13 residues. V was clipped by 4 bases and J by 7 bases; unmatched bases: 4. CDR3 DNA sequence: TGTGCCAGCAGTTCCCCGGGACTAGCGACCCAGTACTTC. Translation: CASSSPGLATQYF.

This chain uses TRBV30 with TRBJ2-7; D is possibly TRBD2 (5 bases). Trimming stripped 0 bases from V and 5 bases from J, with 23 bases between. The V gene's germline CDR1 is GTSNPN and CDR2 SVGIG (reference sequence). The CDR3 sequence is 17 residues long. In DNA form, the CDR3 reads TGTGCCTGGAGTGTACGTGTTGGGAGAGTAGGGTTGGACGAGCAGTACTTC. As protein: CAWSVRVGRVGLDEQYF.